The 8 T cell receptor beta chains presented below share a single source sample, sequenced in a study of blood T cell repertoires in COVID-19. Sequencing used immunoSEQ multiplex PCR; TCRdb keeps in-frame clones, though not all of them. The sample yields 100,000 to 150,000 clones, 79% seen once. The source material was peripheral blood. Every receptor here comes from a man aged 35 to 55 with active or convalescent COVID-19.

The rearrangement joins TRBV6-4 to TRBJ2-2; TRBD1 might be the D (5 bases). The V and J ends lost 4 bases and 7 bases respectively, with 10 bases between them. Germline loops: CDR1 MRHNA, CDR2 SNTAGT. The CDR3 has 13 residues. The CDR3 region has the DNA TGTGCCAGCAGTGTTTGGGGCGGCGGGGAGCTGTTTTTT. It translates to CASSVWGGGELFF.

The chain recombines TRBV6-5 with TRBJ1-5; possible D gene TRBD1, 5 bases. Germline V gene sequence: CDR1 MNHEY, CDR2 SVGAGI. V was cut by 6 bases and J by 1 base, with 13 bases left in between. There are 15 residues in the CDR3. CDR3 in amino acids: CASSRGGMSNQPQHF. The CDR3, as DNA: TGTGCCAGCAGCCGGGGGGGAATGAGCAATCAGCCCCAGCATTTT.

Turning to this clone: This specimen includes other DNA sequences encoding the same CDR3. The rearrangement links TRBV6-5 to TRBJ2-2; 13 bases are a match to TRBD2. The CDR3 totals 15 residues. CDR1 and CDR2 from the germline V gene are MNHEY and SVGAGI. V dropped 8 bases and J dropped 8; count of bases not matched to a gene: 8. The CDR3, as DNA: TGTGCCAGCTCTCGGACTAGCGGGAGTTCGGGGGAGCTGTTTTTT. This sequence encodes CASSRTSGSSGELFF.

CDR3 nucleotide sequence: TGTGCCAGCAGCTTGGGTAGCGGCAACTCCTACGAGCAGTACTTC. This translates into CASSLGSGNSYEQYF. J is TRBJ2-7 and V is TRBV5-4; D is perhaps TRBD2 (6 bases). Trimming pared 0 bases from V and 0 bases from J, leaving 10 bases between. Germline V CDR1 and CDR2: SGHNT, YYREEE (reference sequence). This CDR3 region has 15 residues. The full variable domain, completed using reference TRBV5-4 and TRBJ2-7, is ETGVTQSPTHLIKTRGQQVTLRCSSQSGHNTVSWYQQALGQGPQFIFQYYREEENGRGNFPPRFSGLQFPNYSSELNVNALELDDSALYLCASSLGSGNSYEQYFGPGTRLTVT.

This sequence joins TRBV29-1 and TRBJ1-1; weak D call: TRBD1 (6 bases). The germline CDR1 and CDR2 sequences are SQVTM and ANQGSEA. The CDR3 sequence is 12 residues long. The V and J ends lost 7 bases and 1 base respectively, with 10 bases between them. This CDR3 reads CSARGGNTEAFF. The CDR3 DNA reads as TGCAGCGCTAGGGGGGGGAACACTGAAGCTTTCTTT.

The chain has TRBV24-1 and TRBJ2-1; D remains ambiguous. CDR3 length equals 12 residues. CDR1 and CDR2 from the germline V gene are KGHDR and SFDVKD. Trimming left V 1 base short and J 8 bases short, with 5 bases between. The CDR3 nucleotides are TGTGCCACCAGTGATTTCCGAGATGAGCAGTTCTTC. Translation gives CATSDFRDEQFF.

V gene TRBV24-1 combines with J gene TRBJ2-1; D not certain. Trimming stripped 0 bases from V and 5 bases from J, with 10 bases between. Germline lookup yields CDR1 KGHDR and CDR2 SFDVKD. The CDR3 runs to 15 residues. The CDR3 DNA sequence: TGTGCCACCAGTGATTTGCACAGCCCCGACAATGAGCAGTTCTTC. It specifies CATSDLHSPDNEQFF.

The J gene is TRBJ2-1, the V gene TRBV5-1; perhaps TRBD2 as D (5 bases). Germline V lookup: CDR1 SGHRS, CDR2 YFSETQ. V was clipped by 4 bases and J by 5 bases, with 10 bases between them. This CDR3 contains 13 residues. CDR3 coding DNA: TGCGCCAGCAGCCTCGGGGTTGACAATGAGCAGTTCTTC. Amino acid sequence: CASSLGVDNEQFF.